Each of the 26 T cell receptor beta chains below was sequenced from the same sample in a study of blood T cell repertoires in COVID-19. TCRdb's table, derived via immunoSEQ multiplex PCR, lists solely in-frame clones and lacks some. The sample shows about 400,000 clones, about 89% of them seen only once. The source material was peripheral blood. Receptor source: a woman in her 30s with acute or convalescent COVID-19.

This rearrangement joins TRBV5-4 to TRBJ1-2; tentatively, D is TRBD1 (6 bases). The CDR3 length is 13 residues. In germline, CDR1 is SGHNT, CDR2 YYREEE (reference sequence). The V end was cut by 4 bases, the J end by 2 bases, with 9 bases between. Here the CDR3 reads CASSEDSNYGYTF. The DNA of the CDR3 is TGTGCCAGCAGCGAGGACAGCAACTATGGCTACACCTTC.

J is TRBJ2-4 and V is TRBV6-6; possibly TRBD2 for D (5 bases). Trimming shortened V by 11 bases and J by 3 bases, and 17 bases separated the two germline ends. Germline lookup yields CDR1 MNHNY and CDR2 SVGAGI (reference sequence). This CDR3 has 14 residues. The CDR3: CAVRRIGGKNIQYF. For the CDR3, the DNA is TGTGCCGTACGGCGAATTGGAGGCAAAAACATTCAGTACTTC.

Remarks on this clone: Within the sample, other DNA sequences also encode this same CDR3. The V and J genes are TRBV2 and TRBJ2-5, with a possible D match to TRBD1 (7 bases). The CDR3 spans 13 residues. CDR1 is SNHLY, CDR2 FYNNEI, per germline. The ends were cut back, 6 bases at V and 5 bases at J, with 13 bases in the middle. CDR3 DNA: TGTGCCAGCAGCAGACAGGGAGGCGAGACCCAGTACTTC. Translated, it gives CASSRQGGETQYF.

The gene calls are TRBV2 and TRBJ1-3, with 7 nucleotides matching TRBD1. The germline V gene encodes CDR1 SNHLY and CDR2 FYNNEI. Unmatched junction bases numbered 2, after V lost 4 bases and J lost 2 bases. This CDR3 region has 14 residues. CDR3 in DNA: TGTGCCAGCAGTGGCGGGACAGCTGGAAACACCATATATTTT. Protein: CASSGGTAGNTIYF.

The chain carries TRBV6-5 and TRBJ2-4; D is unresolved. V lost 6 bases, J lost 9 bases, and 18 bases lay in between. Germline values: CDR1 MNHEY, CDR2 SVGAGI. The CDR3 sequence is 14 residues long. CDR3 sequence (DNA): TGTGCCAGCAGCGGTATCACGAGTCCGGGCATTCAGTACTTC. This sequence encodes CASSGITSPGIQYF.

The V and J genes are TRBV30 and TRBJ1-1, with 9 bases identical to TRBD1. The CDR3 extends over 17 amino acids. In germline, CDR1 is GTSNPN, CDR2 SVGIG (reference sequence). The CDR3 here is CAYEALTGGAKGTEAFF. In DNA, the CDR3 is TGTGCATACGAAGCCTTAACAGGGGGCGCAAAGGGCACTGAAGCTTTCTTT.

V usage is TRBV3-1 (or the pseudogene TRBV3-2) and J usage is TRBJ2-5; TRBD1 matches 7 bases. This CDR3 is 15 amino acids long. V was pared by 4 bases and J by 3 bases, with 8 bases of the junction left unmatched. Germline CDR1 reads LGHDT; CDR2 reads YNNKEL (reference sequence). The CDR3: CASSRTGQGEETQYF. The DNA of the CDR3 is TGTGCCAGCAGCCGGACTGGGCAGGGGGAAGAGACCCAGTACTTC.

V gene TRBV19 combines with J gene TRBJ1-5; a possible D gene is TRBD1 (5 bases). Germline V gene sequence: CDR1 LNHDA, CDR2 SQIVND (reference sequence). This CDR3 has 17 amino acids. The V end was cut by 4 bases, the J end by 2 bases, with 18 bases between. CDR3 coding DNA: TGTGCCAGTAGTACGATATATTTTCGGGGGGGCAATCAGCCCCAGCATTTT. Amino acids: CASSTIYFRGGNQPQHF.

J is TRBJ2-1 and V is TRBV7-3; 12 nucleotides align to TRBD2. The CDR3 sequence is 17 residues long. The J segment lost 5 bases and the V segment lost 3 bases, leaving 8 bases of the junction unmatched. Germline lookup yields CDR1 SGHTA and CDR2 FQGTGA. In nucleotides, the CDR3 is TGTGCCAGCAGCTTGCGACCCCTAGCGGGGGGGCACAATGAGCAGTTCTTC. Its protein is CASSLRPLAGGHNEQFF.

Details on this clone: This same CDR3 is encoded by further DNA sequences in the sample. This chain uses TRBV7-9 with TRBJ2-5; TRBD2 might be the D (6 bases). The CDR3 has 13 residues. The V end lost 5 bases, the J end lost 4 bases, and 11 bases lay between the germline ends. The germline V gene encodes CDR1 SEHNR and CDR2 FQNEAQ (reference sequence). CDR3 bases: TGTGCCAGCAGCCTCCTGGGGGGAGAGACCCAGTACTTC. Amino acid sequence: CASSLLGGETQYF.

The chain has TRBV5-1 and TRBJ1-2; 7 nucleotides agree with TRBD1. V lost 4 bases to trimming and J lost 7 bases; unmatched junction nucleotides: 16. Looked up from germline, CDR1 is SGHRS and CDR2 is YFSETQ. The CDR3 runs to 16 residues. The CDR3 sequence is CASSAGGTDPVGGYTF. In DNA, the CDR3 is TGCGCCAGCAGCGCCGGTGGGACAGACCCAGTCGGTGGCTACACCTTC. Drawing the rest from reference TRBV5-1 and TRBJ1-2, the complete variable domain is KAGVTQTPRYLIKTRGQQVTLSCSPISGHRSVSWYQQTPGQGLQFLFEYFSETQRNKGNFPGRFSGRQFSNSRSEMNVSTLELGDSALYLCASSAGGTDPVGGYTFGSGTRLTVV.

The chain recombines TRBV10-1 with TRBJ2-4; no reliable D call. The germline gives CDR1 WNHNN, CDR2 SYGVQD (reference sequence). V dropped 6 bases and J dropped 0 bases, with 9 bases sitting between them. This CDR3 is 14 amino acids long. Here the CDR3 DNA reads TGCGCCAGCAGAGCGCAAGAAGCCAAAAACATTCAGTACTTC. As protein: CASRAQEAKNIQYF.

The chain uses TRBV9 and TRBJ1-2; 9 nucleotides match TRBD1. Germline V gene lookup returns CDR1 SGDLS and CDR2 YYNGEE. CDR3 length equals 14 residues. V lost 4 bases, J lost 4 bases, and 5 bases stayed unmatched. The CDR3 loop is CASSLGQGAYGYTF. CDR3 sequence (DNA): TGTGCCAGCAGCCTGGGACAGGGAGCCTATGGCTACACCTTC.

This clone has a handful of counts. This sequence joins TRBV29-1 and TRBJ1-5; TRBD1 matches at 8 bases. This CDR3 is 13 amino acids long. With V trimmed by 4 bases and J by 5 bases, 4 bases remained unmatched. Per the germline V gene, CDR1 is SQVTM and CDR2 is ANQGSEA. The CDR3 is CSVAGQEDQPQHF. For the CDR3, the DNA is TGCAGCGTTGCGGGACAGGAAGATCAGCCCCAGCATTTT.

The chain links TRBV5-1 to TRBJ2-1; D is possibly TRBD1 (6 bases). The ends were cut back, 1 base at V and 5 bases at J, with 10 bases in the middle. CDR1 and CDR2 from the germline V gene are SGHRS and YFSETQ. CDR3 length: 14 residues. The CDR3 DNA reads TGCGCCAGCAGCTTGAGGACAGCGGACAATGAGCAGTTCTTC. This gives the protein CASSLRTADNEQFF.

This clone showed up just once. The chain couples TRBV5-5 to TRBJ1-5; D is perhaps TRBD1 (6 bases). Looked up from germline, CDR1 is SGHKS and CDR2 is YYEKEE (reference sequence). This CDR3 region has 16 residues. V lost 4 bases and J 1 base, leaving 15 bases between the germline ends. CDR3 region: CASSGGTGQSNQPQHF. Here the CDR3 DNA reads TGTGCCAGCAGCGGAGGAACCGGACAGAGCAATCAGCCCCAGCATTTT.

CDR3 coding DNA: TGTGCCAGTAGTGGGACAGCCTTTGAAGCTTTCTTT. Translating it yields CASSGTAFEAFF. The chain recombines TRBV19 with TRBJ1-1; 7 bases are a match to TRBD1. The CDR3 is 12 amino acids. The V gene's germline CDR1 is LNHDA and CDR2 SQIVND (reference sequence). V lost 5 bases to trimming and J lost 7 bases; unmatched junction nucleotides: 4.

The chain couples TRBV6-6 to TRBJ1-6, with no clear D. Trimming took off 2 bases at V and 0 bases at J, with 5 bases between the two ends. CDR3 length: 15 residues. Per the germline V gene, CDR1 is MNHNY and CDR2 is SVGAGI (reference sequence). The CDR3, as DNA: TGTGCCAGCAGTTACGCGAGCTCCTATAATTCACCCCTCCACTTT. Amino acids: CASSYASSYNSPLHF.

The chain combines TRBV14 with TRBJ2-5; TRBD2 agrees at 9 bases. This CDR3 is 18 amino acids long. The germline gives CDR1 SGHDN, CDR2 FVKESK. Trimming took 4 bases from V and 3 from J; bases not matched to a gene: 15. The CDR3 bases are TGTGCCAGCAGCCCCGAGACTGGAGTAGCGGGGGCTAAAGAGACCCAGTACTTC. Residues: CASSPETGVAGAKETQYF.

The rearrangement joins TRBV10-1 to TRBJ2-2; 9 bases align to TRBD1. The trim removed 3 bases at V and 2 bases at J, leaving 19 bases unmatched. CDR3 size: 21 residues. From germline, CDR1 is WNHNN and CDR2 SYGVQD (reference sequence). The chain's CDR3 is CASSDPPRMTRDRANTGELFF. CDR3 in DNA: TGCGCCAGCAGTGACCCTCCGCGGATGACACGGGACAGGGCTAACACCGGGGAGCTGTTTTTT.

The V and J genes are TRBV6-6 and TRBJ2-5; 10 bases line up with TRBD2. With 10 bases clipped from V and 2 bases from J, the junction kept 4 bases outside the gene matches. Germline V CDR1 and CDR2: MNHNY, SVGAGI (reference sequence). The CDR3 has 13 amino acids. The CDR3 coding sequence is TGTGCCACAAAGCGGGGGGGTCAAGAGACCCAGTACTTC. As protein: CATKRGGQETQYF.

The J gene is TRBJ1-6, the V gene TRBV2; TRBD1 is a possible D gene (6 bases). The V end was cut by 3 bases, the J end by 6 bases, with 12 bases between. Germline CDR1 is SNHLY and CDR2 is FYNNEI. The CDR3 consists of 15 residues. CDR3 sequence (DNA): TGTGCCAGCAGTGACTTAGGACAGATTAATTCACCCCTCCACTTT. Protein product: CASSDLGQINSPLHF.

As DNA, the CDR3 is TGCGCCAGCAGCTTGGCCTTTTTAAACGAGCAGTACTTC. Amino acids: CASSLAFLNEQYF. The chain recombines TRBV5-1 with TRBJ2-7, with D uncertain. Trimming stripped 0 bases from V and 5 bases from J, with 9 bases between. Looked up from germline, CDR1 is SGHRS and CDR2 is YFSETQ. CDR3 length equals 13 residues.

This chain uses TRBV5-1 with TRBJ2-1; 8 nucleotides match TRBD1. V lost 8 bases and J lost 2; bases outside the gene matches: 9. Germline CDR1 and CDR2: SGHRS and YFSETQ. This CDR3 has 15 residues. The CDR3 bases are TGCGCCAGTAGCCCTACAGGGGGTCCCTACAATGAGCAGTTCTTC. Translated, it gives CASSPTGGPYNEQFF. The full variable domain, rest sourced from reference TRBV5-1 and TRBJ2-1, is KAGVTQTPRYLIKTRGQQVTLSCSPISGHRSVSWYQQTPGQGLQFLFEYFSETQRNKGNFPGRFSGRQFSNSRSEMNVSTLELGDSALYLCASSPTGGPYNEQFFGPGTRLTVL.

V gene TRBV29-1 combines with J gene TRBJ1-2, with 7 bases that match TRBD1. Germline V gives CDR1 SQVTM, CDR2 ANQGSEA. The length of the CDR3 is 11 residues. Losses at the gene ends were 6 bases for V and 8 bases for J; bases not matched to a gene: 6. CDR3 amino acids: CSVHRGRGYTF. CDR3 sequence (DNA): TGCAGCGTGCACAGGGGAAGGGGCTACACCTTC.

The sample holds a few counts of this clone. The J gene is TRBJ1-6, the V gene TRBV5-4; D remains ambiguous. CDR1 and CDR2 from the germline V gene are SGHNT and YYREEE (reference sequence). Deletions cut 1 base from V and 7 bases from J, with 9 bases between. The CDR3 runs 14 residues. The DNA of the CDR3 is TGTGCCAGCAGCTTGCTGGGCGACAATTCACCCCTCCACTTT. This translates into CASSLLGDNSPLHF.